This entry lists 13 T cell receptor beta chains sequenced from one sample in a study of T-cell memory formation after mild COVID-19. MiXCR, run by TCRdb on the 5' RACE reads, gives a single entry per CDR3 protein. Of 140,000 to 150,000 distinct CDR3 sequences listed, 15% to 20% were seen once; the top ten hold around 2.5%. Source material: PBMCs or a T cell subset sorted from them (not recorded which). The source of these receptors is an adult woman who had mild COVID-19 (a few samples of this study predate the infection). Cell type and time point are not known.

This chain links TRBV15 with TRBJ2-3, with D possibly being TRBD2 (5 bases). Trimming cost V 1 base and J 0 bases, with 11 bases left between them. The CDR3 runs 16 residues. The germline V gene encodes CDR1 LNHNV and CDR2 YYDKDF (reference sequence). CDR3 sequence reads: CATSRVERASTDTQYF. The CDR3, as DNA: TGTGCCACCAGCAGAGTTGAGAGGGCAAGCACAGATACGCAGTATTTT.

This clonotype has only a few counts. The chain is built from TRBV20-1 and TRBJ2-1; 7 bases are a match to TRBD1. The V gene's germline CDR1 is DFQATT and CDR2 SNEGSKA (reference sequence). CDR3 size: 14 residues. V shed 3 bases and J 8 bases; nucleotides not matched to a gene: 10. The CDR3 spells CSARLGGRGHEQFF. CDR3 bases: TGCAGTGCTAGGTTAGGGGGCCGGGGCCATGAGCAGTTCTTC.

Here the CDR3 reads CSAPGQGDTEAFF. In DNA form, the CDR3 reads TGCAGTGCGCCGGGACAGGGAGACACTGAAGCTTTCTTT. The chain couples TRBV20-1 to TRBJ1-1; 9 positions agree with TRBD1. V shed 6 bases, J shed 3 bases, and the junction held 5 bases outside the gene matches. Per the germline V gene, CDR1 is DFQATT and CDR2 is SNEGSKA (reference sequence). CDR3 length equals 13 residues.

This chain links TRBV12-3 or TRBV12-4 with TRBJ2-1, with 7 bases that match TRBD2. After removal of 8 bases from V and 0 bases from J, the junction contained 10 bases not matched to a gene. This CDR3 comprises 16 residues. DNA for the CDR3: TGTGCCAGCGTTCGGGGGGTGGGGAGCTCCTACAATGAGCAGTTCTTC. Encoded protein: CASVRGVGSSYNEQFF.

The rearrangement links TRBV9 to TRBJ2-1, with 9 nucleotides matching TRBD2. The junction had 6 bases not matched to a gene; V was cut back by 0 bases and J by 8 bases. The germline V gene encodes CDR1 SGDLS and CDR2 YYNGEE. This CDR3 contains 15 residues. The CDR3 coding sequence is TGTGCCAGCAGCGTAGGGCGGGAGGGATTCTATGAGCAGTTCTTC. Translating it yields CASSVGREGFYEQFF.

V gene TRBV2 combines with J gene TRBJ2-3, with 7 bases lining up with TRBD2. CDR3 size: 14 residues. V lost 7 bases and J lost 1; bases outside the gene matches: 5. Germline CDR1 SNHLY, CDR2 FYNNEI. The CDR3 reads CASNGAGRTDTQYF. For the CDR3, the DNA is TGTGCCAGCAACGGAGCGGGACGCACAGATACGCAGTATTTT.

This clonotype was counted only a few times. The CDR3 nucleotides are TGTGCCAGCAGCCTAATGCAGGGTATTACTGAGCAGTTCTTC. Translating gives CASSLMQGITEQFF. This rearrangement joins TRBV7-2 to TRBJ2-1; perhaps TRBD1 as D (5 bases). V was cut by 5 bases and J by 9 bases, with 17 bases left in between. The CDR3 is 14 amino acids. In germline, CDR1 is SGHTA, CDR2 FQGNSA. Variable domain in full (rest from reference TRBV7-2 and TRBJ2-1): GAGVSQSPSNKVTEKGKDVELRCDPISGHTALYWYRQSLGQGLEFLIYFQGNSAPDKSGLPSDRFSAERTGGSVSTLTIQRTQQEDSAVYLCASSLMQGITEQFFGPGTRLTVL.

Here the CDR3 DNA reads TGTGCCAGCATCTTGACAGGCGGATTCACTGAAGCTTTCTTT. Its translation is CASILTGGFTEAFF. This sequence joins TRBV6-6 and TRBJ1-1; tentatively, D is TRBD1 (6 bases). The CDR3 spans 14 residues. Trimming cost V 7 bases and J 4 bases, with 16 bases left between them. The V gene's germline CDR1 is MNHNY and CDR2 SVGAGI (reference sequence).

This sequence joins TRBV7-2 and TRBJ1-1; D may be TRBD1 (5 bases). From germline, CDR1 is SGHTA and CDR2 FQGNSA. The CDR3 consists of 14 residues. V lost 9 bases and J lost 9, with 23 bases in between. The CDR3 DNA reads as TGTGCCAGGCACCCTATGGGGGGGGTGTCAAAAGCTTTCTTT. It translates to CARHPMGGVSKAFF.

CDR3 sequence (DNA): TGTGCCAGCAGTTTTAGGGGGAACACTGAAGCTTTCTTT. This translates into CASSFRGNTEAFF. The chain links TRBV12-3 or TRBV12-4 to TRBJ1-1, with D possibly matching TRBD1 (5 bases). The CDR3 sequence is 13 residues long. The ends were cut back, 3 bases at V and 1 base at J, with 6 bases in the middle.

The chain has TRBV12-3 or TRBV12-4 and TRBJ1-1; D uncertain. V lost 5 bases and J 9 bases, leaving 13 bases between the germline ends. This CDR3 has 12 amino acids. DNA of the CDR3: TGTGCCAGCAGTCCAAGACTGGGTCAAGCTTTCTTT. It is translated as CASSPRLGQAFF.

The chain has TRBV5-1 and TRBJ2-1; D possibly corresponds to TRBD2 (6 bases). The ends were cut back, 0 bases at V and 4 bases at J, with 17 bases in the middle. Looked up from germline, CDR1 is SGHRS and CDR2 is YFSETQ. CDR3 size: 17 residues. The CDR3 spells CASSLVGSGGPYNEQFF. The CDR3 DNA reads as TGCGCCAGCAGCTTGGTAGGTAGCGGAGGCCCTTACAATGAGCAGTTCTTC. Variable domain in full (rest from reference TRBV5-1 and TRBJ2-1): KAGVTQTPRYLIKTRGQQVTLSCSPISGHRSVSWYQQTPGQGLQFLFEYFSETQRNKGNFPGRFSGRQFSNSRSEMNVSTLELGDSALYLCASSLVGSGGPYNEQFFGPGTRLTVL.

This chain links TRBV5-1 with TRBJ2-1; 7 nucleotides line up with TRBD1. The CDR3 has 15 amino acids. V lost 0 bases to trimming and J lost 1 base; unmatched junction nucleotides: 1. Germline V lookup: CDR1 SGHRS, CDR2 YFSETQ. CDR3 sequence reads: CASSLETGSYNEQFF. CDR3 coding DNA: TGCGCCAGCAGCTTGGAGACAGGGTCCTACAATGAGCAGTTCTTC.